These T cell receptor beta chains were read from a single sample in a study of T cells after somatic rescue of genetic block. Some clones are missing from TCRdb's copy, which holds only in-frame ones; the method was immunoSEQ multiplex PCR. Of approximately 88,000 clones listed, about 90% are singletons. The material sequenced was peripheral blood mononuclear cells (PBMCs). The receptors come from a woman aged 18-35 years. Both conserved end residues are part of each CDR3. The order of the fields is V gene, J gene, clone size, D gene, CDR3 protein, CDR3 DNA. A D gene is named only where the DNA matches it firmly. Only part of the rows carry a size: once, few, many, or a class if the clone is expanded.

v_call: TRBV28; j_call: TRBJ1-2; clone_size: -; d_call: -; cdr3_aa: CASSLRGGYGYTF; cdr3_nt: TGTGCCAGCAGTTTAAGGGGTGGCTATGGCTACACCTTC
v_call: TRBV10-3; j_call: TRBJ2-3; clone_size: -; d_call: -; cdr3_aa: CATQSGGTTDTQYF; cdr3_nt: TGTGCCACACAAAGCGGAGGGACCACAGATACGCAGTATTTT
v_call: TRBV18; j_call: TRBJ1-2; clone_size: -; d_call: -; cdr3_aa: CASSGPQGRSGGYTF; cdr3_nt: TGTGCCAGCTCAGGACCTCAGGGACGGTCGGGTGGCTACACCTTC
v_call: TRBV5-1; j_call: TRBJ2-5; clone_size: -; d_call: -; cdr3_aa: CASSLGVEETQYF; cdr3_nt: TGCGCCAGCAGCCTCGGGGTGGAAGAGACCCAGTACTTC
v_call: TRBV14; j_call: TRBJ1-2; clone_size: -; d_call: TRBD1; cdr3_aa: CASSHPTGDPYGYTF; cdr3_nt: TGTGCCAGCAGCCACCCGACAGGGGATCCTTATGGCTACACCTTC
v_call: TRBV10-1; j_call: TRBJ2-7; clone_size: -; d_call: TRBD1; cdr3_aa: CASGQGYEQYF; cdr3_nt: TGCGCCAGCGGACAGGGCTACGAGCAGTACTTC
v_call: TRBV7-9; j_call: TRBJ1-5; clone_size: few; d_call: -; cdr3_aa: CASSFDSSNQPQHF; cdr3_nt: TGTGCCAGCAGCTTCGACAGTAGCAATCAGCCCCAGCATTTT
v_call: TRBV4-3; j_call: TRBJ2-2; clone_size: few; d_call: -; cdr3_aa: CASSFLANTGELFF; cdr3_nt: TGCGCCAGCAGCTTTCTAGCGAACACCGGGGAGCTGTTTTTT
v_call: TRBV7-8; j_call: TRBJ1-5; clone_size: -; d_call: TRBD1; cdr3_aa: CASSFPGQVNQPQHF; cdr3_nt: TGTGCCAGCAGCTTCCCGGGACAGGTTAATCAGCCCCAGCATTTT
v_call: TRBV6-5; j_call: TRBJ1-3; clone_size: -; d_call: -; cdr3_aa: CASIKRAAGNTIYF; cdr3_nt: TGTGCCAGCATCAAGCGGGCGGCTGGAAACACCATATATTTT